This TCR beta chain was obtained from a study of blood T cells in healthy people across ages. Study at large: Capture via template switching afforded approximately one barcoded beta molecule per two T cells.

The CDR3 runs 16 residues. Germline CDR1 and CDR2: MGHRA and YSYEKL. Trimming stripped 4 bases from V and 4 bases from J, with 19 bases between. Combining a sample-barcoded 5' primer with a J-beta primer mix, a second PCR ran for about 6 to 11 cycles. TCRdb called the 5' RACE reads again in MiXCR, with one record for every CDR3 protein. The sample yields roughly 1,500,000 distinct CDR3 sequences, 42% seen once. This clonotype has only one observation. No antigen is known for it. Study results and limitations: Greater diversity and more naive CD4+ cells were seen in long-lived donors than in aged donors. Estimates based on one million T cells were treated as lower bounds. Roughly linearly, TCR beta diversity per million T cells fell as age increased.

This rearrangement joins TRBV4-1 to TRBJ1-2; D gene ambiguous. This TCR was recovered from a young woman in good health. The specimen sequenced was blood. CDR3: CASSRIIRSWGYGYTF. The DNA for the CDR3 is TGCGCCAGCAGCCGGATCATCAGGAGCTGGGGCTATGGCTACACCTTC.